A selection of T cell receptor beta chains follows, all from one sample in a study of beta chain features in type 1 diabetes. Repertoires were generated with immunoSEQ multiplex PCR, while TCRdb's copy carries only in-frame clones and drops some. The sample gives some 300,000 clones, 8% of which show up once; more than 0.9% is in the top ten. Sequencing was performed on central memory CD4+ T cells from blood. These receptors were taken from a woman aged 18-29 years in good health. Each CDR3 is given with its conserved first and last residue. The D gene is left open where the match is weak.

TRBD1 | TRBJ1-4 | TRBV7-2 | CASSPPLGTGLEKLFF
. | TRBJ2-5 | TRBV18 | CASSPGRPLGAETQYF
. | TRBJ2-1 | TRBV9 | CASSVSPGNNEQFF
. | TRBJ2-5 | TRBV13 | CASSLESHARQETQYF
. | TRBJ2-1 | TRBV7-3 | CASNPRDGNEQFF
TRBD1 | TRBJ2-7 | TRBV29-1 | CSVEKTGGPYEQYF
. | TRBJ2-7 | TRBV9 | CASSPRWGSSYEQYF
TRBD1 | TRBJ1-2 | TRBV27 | CASSYRQGTRGYTF
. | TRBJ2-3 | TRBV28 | CASSFPGEGADTQYF
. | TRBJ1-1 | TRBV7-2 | CASSLRGSNTEAFF
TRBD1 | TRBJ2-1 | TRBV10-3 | CAISARDRGSDEQFF
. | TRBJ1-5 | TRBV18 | CASSQGTYQPQHF
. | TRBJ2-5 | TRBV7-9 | CASSLPPKETQYF
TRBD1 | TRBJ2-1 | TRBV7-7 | CASSLTGTGIYNEQFF
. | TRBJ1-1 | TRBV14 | CASSQESYRGQTNTEAFF
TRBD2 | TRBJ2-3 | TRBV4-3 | CASSLSPYSGGLQVTDTQYF
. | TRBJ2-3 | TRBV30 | CATNGGRSTDTQYF
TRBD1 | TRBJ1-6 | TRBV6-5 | CASSPGTGQNSPLHF
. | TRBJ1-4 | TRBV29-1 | CSVVREANEKLFF
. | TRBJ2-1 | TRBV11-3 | CASSFKGEQFF
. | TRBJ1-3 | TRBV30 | CAWNPVTMKLEGSGNTIYF
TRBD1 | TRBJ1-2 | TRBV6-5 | CASSYLQGDYGYTF
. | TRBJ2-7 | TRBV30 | CAWTTSTYEQYF
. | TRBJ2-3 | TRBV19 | CASKPGRSGLDTQYF
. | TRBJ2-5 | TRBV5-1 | CASSLAVQETQYF
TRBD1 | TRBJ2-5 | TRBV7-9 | CASSWDSLQETQYF
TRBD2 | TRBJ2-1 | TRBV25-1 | CASSERGGPLSSYNEQFF
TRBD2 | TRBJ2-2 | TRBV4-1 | CASSRPRLAGGDTGELFF
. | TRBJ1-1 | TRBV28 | CASSLPGTGNTEAFF
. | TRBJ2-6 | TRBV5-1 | CASSLSGANVLTF
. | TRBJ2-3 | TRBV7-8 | CASSLARAGLGQGTQYF
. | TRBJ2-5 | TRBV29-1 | CSAQQGQGETQYF
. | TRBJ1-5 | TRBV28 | CAVAAWAGDQPQHF
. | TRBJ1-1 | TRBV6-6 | CASSYSGGKTEAFF
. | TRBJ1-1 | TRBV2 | CASSWVYTMNTEAFF
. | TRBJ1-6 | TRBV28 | CASSLGGRGWASPLHF
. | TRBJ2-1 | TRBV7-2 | CASSLVRDRGKFF
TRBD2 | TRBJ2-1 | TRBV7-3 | CASIGLASTHEQFF
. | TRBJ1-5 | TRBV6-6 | CASSPGGSNQPQHF
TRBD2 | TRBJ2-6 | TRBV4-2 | CASSQGREGGSGANVLTF
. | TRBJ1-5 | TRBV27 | CASSLSGNQPQHF
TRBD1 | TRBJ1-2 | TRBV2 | CASSGTGGYGYTF
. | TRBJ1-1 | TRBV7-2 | CASSPWAGNTEAFF
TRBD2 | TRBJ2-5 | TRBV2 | CASSIGLARSQETQYF
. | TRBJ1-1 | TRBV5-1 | CASSLGGVNTEAFF
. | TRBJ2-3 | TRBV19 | CASSMRQEHTQYF
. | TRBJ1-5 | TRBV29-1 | CSVGTGYNQPQHF